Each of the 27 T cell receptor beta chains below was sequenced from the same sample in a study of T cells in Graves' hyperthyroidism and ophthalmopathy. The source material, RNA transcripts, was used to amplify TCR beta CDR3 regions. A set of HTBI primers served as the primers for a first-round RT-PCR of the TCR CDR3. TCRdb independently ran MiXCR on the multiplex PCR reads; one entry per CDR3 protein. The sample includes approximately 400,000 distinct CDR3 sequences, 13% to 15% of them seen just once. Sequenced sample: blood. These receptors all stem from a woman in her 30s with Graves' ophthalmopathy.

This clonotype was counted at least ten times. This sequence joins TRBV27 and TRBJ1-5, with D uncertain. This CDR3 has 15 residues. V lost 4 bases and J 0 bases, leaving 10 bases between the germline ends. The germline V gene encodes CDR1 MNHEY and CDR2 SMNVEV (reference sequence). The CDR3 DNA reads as TGTGCCAGCAGTTCCCGGACGGCTAGCAATCAGCCCCAGCATTTT. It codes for CASSSRTASNQPQHF.

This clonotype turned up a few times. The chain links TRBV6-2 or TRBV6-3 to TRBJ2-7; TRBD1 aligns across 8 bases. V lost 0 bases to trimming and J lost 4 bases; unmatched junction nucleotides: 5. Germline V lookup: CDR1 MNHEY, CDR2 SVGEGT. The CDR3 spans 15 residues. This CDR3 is CASSYSRDRPYEQYF. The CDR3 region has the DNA TGTGCCAGCAGTTACTCCCGGGACAGGCCGTACGAGCAGTACTTC.

The CDR3 loop is CASSPGLVEETQYF. Here the CDR3 DNA reads TGTGCCAGCAGTCCCGGACTAGTTGAAGAGACCCAGTACTTC. The chain recombines TRBV6-1 with TRBJ2-5, with TRBD2 identical over 7 bases. The V and J ends lost 5 bases and 3 bases, in that order; junction bases with no gene match: 6. CDR1 and CDR2 from the germline V gene are MNHNS and SASEGT. The length of the CDR3 is 14 residues.

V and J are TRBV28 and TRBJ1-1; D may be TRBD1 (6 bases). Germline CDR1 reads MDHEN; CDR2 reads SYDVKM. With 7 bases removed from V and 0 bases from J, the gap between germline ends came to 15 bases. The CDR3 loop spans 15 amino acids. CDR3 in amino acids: CASITPGHLNTEAFF. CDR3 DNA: TGTGCCAGCATCACACCGGGACACTTGAACACTGAAGCTTTCTTT.

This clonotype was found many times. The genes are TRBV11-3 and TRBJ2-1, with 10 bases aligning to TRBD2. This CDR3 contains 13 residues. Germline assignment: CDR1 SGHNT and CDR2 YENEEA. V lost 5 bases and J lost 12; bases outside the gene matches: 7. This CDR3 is CASSQPSSGGQFF. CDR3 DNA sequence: TGTGCCAGCAGCCAGCCTTCTAGCGGGGGGCAGTTCTTC.

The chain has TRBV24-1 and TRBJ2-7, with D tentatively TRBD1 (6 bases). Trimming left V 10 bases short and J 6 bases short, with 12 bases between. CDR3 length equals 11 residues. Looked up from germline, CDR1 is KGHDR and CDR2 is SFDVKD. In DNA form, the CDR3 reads TGTGCCACTAGCCAGGGGACCGAGCAGTACTTC. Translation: CATSQGTEQYF.

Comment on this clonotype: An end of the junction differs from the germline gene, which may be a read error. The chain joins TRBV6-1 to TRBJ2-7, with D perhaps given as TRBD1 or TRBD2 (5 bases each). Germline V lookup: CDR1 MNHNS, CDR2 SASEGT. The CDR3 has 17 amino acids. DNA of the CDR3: TGTGCCGGCAGTGAATACCCTCTAGGTGGGACCTCCTACGAACAGTACTTC. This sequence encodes CAGSEYPLGGTSYEQYF.

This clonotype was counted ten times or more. For the CDR3, the DNA is TGTGCCAGCAGAAGTACAGGGAGCAATTCACCCCTCCACTTT. Protein sequence: CASRSTGSNSPLHF. The genes are TRBV28 and TRBJ1-6, with D maybe TRBD1 (6 bases). Germline V gene data show CDR1 as MDHEN and CDR2 as SYDVKM. Trimming removed 6 bases from V and 7 bases from J, with 13 bases in between. CDR3 length: 14 residues. Variable domain in full (rest from reference TRBV28 and TRBJ1-6): DVKVTQSSRYLVKRTGEKVFLECVQDMDHENMFWYRQDPGLGLRLIYFSYDVKMKEKGDIPEGYSVSREKKERFSLILESASTNQTSMYLCASRSTGSNSPLHFGNGTRLTVT.

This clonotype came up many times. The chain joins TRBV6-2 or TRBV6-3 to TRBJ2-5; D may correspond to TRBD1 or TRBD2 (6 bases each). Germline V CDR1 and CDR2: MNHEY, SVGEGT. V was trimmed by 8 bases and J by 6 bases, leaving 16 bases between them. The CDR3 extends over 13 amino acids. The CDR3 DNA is TGTGCCAGCGCTGGTCAGGGGAGGCAGACCCAGTACTTC. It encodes CASAGQGRQTQYF.

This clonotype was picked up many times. CDR3 residues: CASSGRGQGFGYTF. CDR3 in DNA: TGTGCCAGCAGTGGCCGGGGACAGGGCTTTGGCTACACCTTC. This rearrangement joins TRBV6-1 to TRBJ1-2, with 9 bases identical to TRBD1. J was trimmed by 7 bases and V by 4 bases; bases with no gene match: 7. This CDR3 spans 14 amino acids. The germline gives CDR1 MNHNS, CDR2 SASEGT.

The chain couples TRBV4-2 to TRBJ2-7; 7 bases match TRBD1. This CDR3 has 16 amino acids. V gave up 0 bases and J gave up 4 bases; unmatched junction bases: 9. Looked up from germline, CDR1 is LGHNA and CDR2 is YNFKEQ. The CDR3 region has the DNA TGTGCCAGCAGCCAAGATGAGGGGGCCTTTTTTTACGAGCAGTACTTC. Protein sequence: CASSQDEGAFFYEQYF.

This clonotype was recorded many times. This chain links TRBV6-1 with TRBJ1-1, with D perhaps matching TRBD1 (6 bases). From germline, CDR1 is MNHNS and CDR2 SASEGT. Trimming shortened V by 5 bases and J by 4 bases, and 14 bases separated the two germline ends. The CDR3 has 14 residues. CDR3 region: CASSRLGGSTEAFF. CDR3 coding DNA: TGTGCCAGCAGTCGACTAGGGGGTAGCACTGAAGCTTTCTTT.

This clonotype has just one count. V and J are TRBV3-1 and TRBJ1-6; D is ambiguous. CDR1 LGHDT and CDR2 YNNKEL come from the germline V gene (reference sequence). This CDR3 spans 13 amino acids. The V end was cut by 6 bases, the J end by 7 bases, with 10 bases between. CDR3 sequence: CASRRTGNSPLHF. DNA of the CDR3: TGTGCCAGCAGACGGACGGGAAATTCACCCCTCCACTTT. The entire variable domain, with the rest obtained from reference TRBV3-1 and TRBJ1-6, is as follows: DTAVSQTPKYLVTQMGNDKSIKCEQNLGHDTMYWYKQDSKKFLKIMFSYNNKELIINETVPNRFSPKSPDKAHLNLHINSLELGDSAVYFCASRRTGNSPLHFGNGTRLTVT.

The CDR3 sequence: CASRSTQGVEAFF. The CDR3 DNA reads as TGTGCCAGCAGGTCCACTCAGGGAGTTGAGGCTTTCTTT. The chain is built from TRBV5-4 and TRBJ1-1, with D maybe TRBD1 (5 bases). Germline V gene lookup returns CDR1 SGHNT and CDR2 YYREEE (reference sequence). Trimming shortened V by 5 bases and J by 11 bases, and 19 bases separated the two germline ends. The CDR3 runs 13 residues.

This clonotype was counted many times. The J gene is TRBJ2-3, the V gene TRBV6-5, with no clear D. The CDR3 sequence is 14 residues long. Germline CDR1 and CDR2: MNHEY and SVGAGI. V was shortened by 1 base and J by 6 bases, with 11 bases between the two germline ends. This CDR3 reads CASSYLTRADTQYF. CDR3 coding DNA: TGTGCCAGCAGTTACTTAACACGTGCGGATACGCAGTATTTT.

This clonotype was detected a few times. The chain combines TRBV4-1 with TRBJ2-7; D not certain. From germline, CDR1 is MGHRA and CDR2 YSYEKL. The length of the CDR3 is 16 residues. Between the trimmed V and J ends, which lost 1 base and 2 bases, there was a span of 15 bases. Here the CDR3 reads CASSQAWVEVAYEQYF. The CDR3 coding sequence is TGCGCCAGCAGCCAAGCCTGGGTCGAGGTTGCCTACGAGCAGTACTTC.

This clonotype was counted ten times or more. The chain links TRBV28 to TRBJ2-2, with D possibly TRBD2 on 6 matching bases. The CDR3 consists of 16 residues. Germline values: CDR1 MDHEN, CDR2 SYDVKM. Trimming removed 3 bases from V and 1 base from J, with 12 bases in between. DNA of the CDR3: TGTGCCAGCAGTTTTGGGTTCGGGGGGAACACCGGGGAGCTGTTTTTT. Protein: CASSFGFGGNTGELFF.

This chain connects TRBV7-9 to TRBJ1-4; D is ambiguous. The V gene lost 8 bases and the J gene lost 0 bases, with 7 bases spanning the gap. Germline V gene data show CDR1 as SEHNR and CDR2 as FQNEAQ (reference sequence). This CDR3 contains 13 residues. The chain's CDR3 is CASVGATNEKLFF. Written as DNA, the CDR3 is TGTGCCAGCGTCGGAGCAACTAATGAAAAACTGTTTTTT.

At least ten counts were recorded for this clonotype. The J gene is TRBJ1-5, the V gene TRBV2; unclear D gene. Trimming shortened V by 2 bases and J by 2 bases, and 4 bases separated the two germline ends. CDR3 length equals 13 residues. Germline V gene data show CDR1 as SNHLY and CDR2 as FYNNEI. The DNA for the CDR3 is TGTGCCAGCAGTGAAAGGGGCAATCAGCCCCAGCATTTT. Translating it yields CASSERGNQPQHF. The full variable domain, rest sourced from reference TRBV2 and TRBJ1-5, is EPEVTQTPSHQVTQMGQEVILRCVPISNHLYFYWYRQILGQKVEFLVSFYNNEISEKSEIFDDQFSVERPDGSNFTLKIRSTKLEDSAMYFCASSERGNQPQHFGDGTRLSIL.

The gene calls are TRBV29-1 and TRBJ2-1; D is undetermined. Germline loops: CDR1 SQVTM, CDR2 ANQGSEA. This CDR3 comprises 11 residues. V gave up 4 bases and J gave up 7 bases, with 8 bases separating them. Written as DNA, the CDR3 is TGCAGCGTTGCTCCTCTGAATGAGCAGTTCTTC. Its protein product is CSVAPLNEQFF.

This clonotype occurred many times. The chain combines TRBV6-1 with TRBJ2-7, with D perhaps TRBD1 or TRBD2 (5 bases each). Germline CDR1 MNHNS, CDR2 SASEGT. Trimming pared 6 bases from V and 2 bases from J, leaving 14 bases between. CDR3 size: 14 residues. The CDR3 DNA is TGTGCCAGCAGCCTAACTGGGGGACCCTACGAGCAGTACTTC. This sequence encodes CASSLTGGPYEQYF.

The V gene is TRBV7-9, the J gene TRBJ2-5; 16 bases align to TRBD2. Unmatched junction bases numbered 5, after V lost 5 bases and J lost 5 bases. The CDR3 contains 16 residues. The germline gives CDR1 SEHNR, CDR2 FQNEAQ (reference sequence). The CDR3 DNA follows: TGTGCCAGCAGCGCGGGACTAGCGGGGGGGACGGAGACCCAGTACTTC. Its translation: CASSAGLAGGTETQYF.

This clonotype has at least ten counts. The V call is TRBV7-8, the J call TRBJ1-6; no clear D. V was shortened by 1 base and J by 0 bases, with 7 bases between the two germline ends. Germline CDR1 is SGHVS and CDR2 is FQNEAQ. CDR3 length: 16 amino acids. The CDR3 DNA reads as TGTGCCAGCAGCTTAGAACGGAGCTCCTATAATTCACCCCTCCACTTT. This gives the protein CASSLERSSYNSPLHF.

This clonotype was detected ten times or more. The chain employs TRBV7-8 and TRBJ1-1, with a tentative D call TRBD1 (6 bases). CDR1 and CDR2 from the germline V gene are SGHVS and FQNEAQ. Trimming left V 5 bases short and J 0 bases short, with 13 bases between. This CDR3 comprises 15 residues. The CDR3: CASSHGGNMNTEAFF. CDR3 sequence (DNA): TGTGCCAGCAGCCACGGGGGCAACATGAACACTGAAGCTTTCTTT.

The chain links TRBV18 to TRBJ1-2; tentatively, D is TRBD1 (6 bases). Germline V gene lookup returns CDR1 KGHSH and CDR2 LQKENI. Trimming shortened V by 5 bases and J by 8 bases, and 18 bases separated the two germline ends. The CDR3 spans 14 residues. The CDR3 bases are TGTGCCAGCTCAGCGGACGGGGGGCAAGGGGGCTACACCTTC. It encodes CASSADGGQGGYTF.

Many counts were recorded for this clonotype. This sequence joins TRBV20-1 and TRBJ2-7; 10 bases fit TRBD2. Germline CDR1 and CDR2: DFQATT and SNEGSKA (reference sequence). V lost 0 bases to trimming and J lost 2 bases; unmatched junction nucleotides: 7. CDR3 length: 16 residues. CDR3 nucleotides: TGCAGTGCTAGAGATCTCTTAGCGGGGGGACCCTACGAGCAGTACTTC. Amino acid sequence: CSARDLLAGGPYEQYF.

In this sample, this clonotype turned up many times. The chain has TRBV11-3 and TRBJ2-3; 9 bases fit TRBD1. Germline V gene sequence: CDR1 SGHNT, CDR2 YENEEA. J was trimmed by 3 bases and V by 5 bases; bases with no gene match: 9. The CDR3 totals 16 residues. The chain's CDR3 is CASSRGTGSETDTQYF. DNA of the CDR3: TGTGCCAGCAGCCGGGGGACAGGGTCCGAAACAGATACGCAGTATTTT.